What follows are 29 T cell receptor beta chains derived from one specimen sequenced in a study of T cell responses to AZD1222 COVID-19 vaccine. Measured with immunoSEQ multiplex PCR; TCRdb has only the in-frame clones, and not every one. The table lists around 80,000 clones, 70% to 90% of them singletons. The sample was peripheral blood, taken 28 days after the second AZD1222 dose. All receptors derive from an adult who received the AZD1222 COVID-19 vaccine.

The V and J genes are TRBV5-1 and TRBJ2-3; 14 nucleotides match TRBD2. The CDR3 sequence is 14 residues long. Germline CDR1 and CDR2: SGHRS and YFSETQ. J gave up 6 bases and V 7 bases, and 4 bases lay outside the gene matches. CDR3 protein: CASHGTSGSDTQYF. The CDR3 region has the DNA TGCGCCAGCCATGGGACTAGCGGGAGTGATACGCAGTATTTT.

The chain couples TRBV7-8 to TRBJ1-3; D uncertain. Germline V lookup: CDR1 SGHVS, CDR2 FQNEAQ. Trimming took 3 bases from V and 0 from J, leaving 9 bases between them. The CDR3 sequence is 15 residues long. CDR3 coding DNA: TGTGCCAGCAGCTTTACAGAAAACTCTGGAAACACCATATATTTT. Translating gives CASSFTENSGNTIYF.

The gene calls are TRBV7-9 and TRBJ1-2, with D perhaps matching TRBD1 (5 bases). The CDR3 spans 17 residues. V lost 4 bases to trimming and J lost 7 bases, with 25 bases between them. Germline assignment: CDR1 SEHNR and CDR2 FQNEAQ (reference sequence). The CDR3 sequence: CASSSRETGYLAAGYTF. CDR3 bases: TGTGCCAGCAGCTCGAGAGAAACAGGCTACCTGGCGGCTGGCTACACCTTC.

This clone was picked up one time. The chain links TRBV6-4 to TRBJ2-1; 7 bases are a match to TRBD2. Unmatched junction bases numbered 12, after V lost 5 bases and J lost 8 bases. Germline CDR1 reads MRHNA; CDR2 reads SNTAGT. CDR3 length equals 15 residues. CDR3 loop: CASSPGTNTTHEQFF. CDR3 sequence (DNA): TGTGCCAGCAGTCCCGGGACTAACACCACCCATGAGCAGTTCTTC.

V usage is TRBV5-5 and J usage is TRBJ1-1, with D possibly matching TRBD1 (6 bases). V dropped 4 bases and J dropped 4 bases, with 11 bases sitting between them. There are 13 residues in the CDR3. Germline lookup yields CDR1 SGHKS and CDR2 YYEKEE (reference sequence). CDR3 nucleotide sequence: TGTGCCAGCAGCCCTACAGGGAGCACTGAAGCTTTCTTT. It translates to CASSPTGSTEAFF. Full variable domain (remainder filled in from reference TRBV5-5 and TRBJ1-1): DAGVTQSPTHLIKTRGQQVTLRCSPISGHKSVSWYQQVLGQGPQFIFQYYEKEERGRGNFPDRFSARQFPNYSSELNVNALLLGDSALYLCASSPTGSTEAFFGQGTRLTVV.

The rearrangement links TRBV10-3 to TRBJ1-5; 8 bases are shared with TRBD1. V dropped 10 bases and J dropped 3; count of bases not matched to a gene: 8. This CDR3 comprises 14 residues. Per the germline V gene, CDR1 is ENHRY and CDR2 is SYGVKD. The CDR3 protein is CATKATGDNQPQHF. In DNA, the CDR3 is TGTGCCACTAAGGCGACAGGGGACAATCAGCCCCAGCATTTT.

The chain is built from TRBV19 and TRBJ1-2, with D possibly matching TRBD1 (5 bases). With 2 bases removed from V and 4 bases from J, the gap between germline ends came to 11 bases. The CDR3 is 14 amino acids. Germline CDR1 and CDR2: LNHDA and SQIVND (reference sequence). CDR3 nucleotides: TGTGCCAGTAGTATAAAAGGGGACGGCTATGGCTACACCTTC. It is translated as CASSIKGDGYGYTF. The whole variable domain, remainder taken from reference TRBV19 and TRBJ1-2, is DGGITQSPKYLFRKEGQNVTLSCEQNLNHDAMYWYRQDPGQGLRLIYYSQIVNDFQKGDIAEGYSVSREKKESFPLTVTSAQKNPTAFYLCASSIKGDGYGYTFGSGTRLTVV.

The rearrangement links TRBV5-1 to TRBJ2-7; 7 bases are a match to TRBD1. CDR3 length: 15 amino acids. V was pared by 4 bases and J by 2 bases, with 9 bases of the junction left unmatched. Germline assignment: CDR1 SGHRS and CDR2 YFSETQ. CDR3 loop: CASSHLRQGAYEQYF. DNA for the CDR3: TGCGCCAGCAGCCACTTAAGACAGGGAGCCTACGAGCAGTACTTC.

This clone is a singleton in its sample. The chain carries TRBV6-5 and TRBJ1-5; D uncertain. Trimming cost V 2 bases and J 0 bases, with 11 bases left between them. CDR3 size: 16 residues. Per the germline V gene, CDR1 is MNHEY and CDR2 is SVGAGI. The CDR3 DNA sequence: TGTGCCAGCAGTTACGCGACACCTTATAGCAATCAGCCCCAGCATTTT. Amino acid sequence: CASSYATPYSNQPQHF.

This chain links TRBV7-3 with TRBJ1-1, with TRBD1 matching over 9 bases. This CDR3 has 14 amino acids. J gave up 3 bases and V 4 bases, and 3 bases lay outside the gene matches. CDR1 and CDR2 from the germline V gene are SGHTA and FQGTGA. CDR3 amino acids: CASSSTGGDTEAFF. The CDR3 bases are TGTGCCAGCAGCTCGACAGGGGGGGACACTGAAGCTTTCTTT.

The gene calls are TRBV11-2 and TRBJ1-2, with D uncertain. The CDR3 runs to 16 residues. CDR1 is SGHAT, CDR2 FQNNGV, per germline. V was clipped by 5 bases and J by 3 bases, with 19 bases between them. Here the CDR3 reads CASSEPGGSVDYGYTF. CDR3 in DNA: TGTGCCAGCAGCGAGCCCGGAGGGTCCGTTGACTATGGCTACACCTTC.

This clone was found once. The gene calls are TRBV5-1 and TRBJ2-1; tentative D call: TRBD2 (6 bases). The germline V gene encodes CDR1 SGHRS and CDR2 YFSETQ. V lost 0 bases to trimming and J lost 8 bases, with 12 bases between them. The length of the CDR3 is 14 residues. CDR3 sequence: CASSLGLVSDEQFF. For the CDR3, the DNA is TGCGCCAGCAGCTTGGGACTAGTTAGTGATGAGCAGTTCTTC.

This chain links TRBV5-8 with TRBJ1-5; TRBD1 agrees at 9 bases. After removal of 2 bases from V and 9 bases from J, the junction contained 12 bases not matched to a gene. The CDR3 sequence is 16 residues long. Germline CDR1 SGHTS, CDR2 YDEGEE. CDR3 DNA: TGTGCCAGCAGCTTCCGGGACAGGGTGGATCTCAGGCCCCAGCATTTT. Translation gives CASSFRDRVDLRPQHF.

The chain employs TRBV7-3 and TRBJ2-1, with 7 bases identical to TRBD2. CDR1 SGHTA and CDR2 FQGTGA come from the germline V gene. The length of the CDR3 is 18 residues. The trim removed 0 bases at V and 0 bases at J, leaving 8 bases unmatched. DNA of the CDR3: TGTGCCAGCAGCTTAACCGGAGGAGCGGGGAGCTCCTACAATGAGCAGTTCTTC. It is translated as CASSLTGGAGSSYNEQFF. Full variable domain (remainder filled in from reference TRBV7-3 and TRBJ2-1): GAGVSQTPSNKVTEKGKYVELRCDPISGHTALYWYRQSLGQGPEFLIYFQGTGAADDSGLPNDRFFAVRPEGSVSTLKIQRTERGDSAVYLCASSLTGGAGSSYNEQFFGPGTRLTVL.

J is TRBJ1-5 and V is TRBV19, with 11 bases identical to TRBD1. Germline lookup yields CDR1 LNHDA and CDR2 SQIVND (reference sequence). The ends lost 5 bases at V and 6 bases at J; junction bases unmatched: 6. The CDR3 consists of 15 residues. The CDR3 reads CASSLDRGHGQPQHF. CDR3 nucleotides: TGTGCCAGTAGTTTGGACAGGGGGCACGGTCAGCCCCAGCATTTT. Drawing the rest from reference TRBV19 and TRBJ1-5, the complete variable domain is DGGITQSPKYLFRKEGQNVTLSCEQNLNHDAMYWYRQDPGQGLRLIYYSQIVNDFQKGDIAEGYSVSREKKESFPLTVTSAQKNPTAFYLCASSLDRGHGQPQHFGDGTRLSIL.

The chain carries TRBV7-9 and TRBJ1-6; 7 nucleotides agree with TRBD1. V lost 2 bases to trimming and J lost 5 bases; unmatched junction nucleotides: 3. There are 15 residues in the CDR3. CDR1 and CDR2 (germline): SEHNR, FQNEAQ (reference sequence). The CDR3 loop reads CASSLPTGNNSPLHF. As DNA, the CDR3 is TGTGCCAGCAGCTTACCGACAGGGAATAATTCACCCCTCCACTTT.

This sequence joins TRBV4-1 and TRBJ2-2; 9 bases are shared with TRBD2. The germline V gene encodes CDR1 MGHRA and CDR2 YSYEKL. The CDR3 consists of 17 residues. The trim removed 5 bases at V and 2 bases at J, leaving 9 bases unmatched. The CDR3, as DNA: TGCGCCAGCAGCGCCAGGCGGGAGGGAACAAACACCGGGGAGCTGTTTTTT. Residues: CASSARREGTNTGELFF.

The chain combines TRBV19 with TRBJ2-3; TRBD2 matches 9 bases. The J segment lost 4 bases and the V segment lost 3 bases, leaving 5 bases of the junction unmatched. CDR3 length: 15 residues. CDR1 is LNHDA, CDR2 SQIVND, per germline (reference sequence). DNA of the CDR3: TGTGCCAGTAGTATGGCGGGAGGGCCCCCAGATACGCAGTATTTT. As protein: CASSMAGGPPDTQYF.

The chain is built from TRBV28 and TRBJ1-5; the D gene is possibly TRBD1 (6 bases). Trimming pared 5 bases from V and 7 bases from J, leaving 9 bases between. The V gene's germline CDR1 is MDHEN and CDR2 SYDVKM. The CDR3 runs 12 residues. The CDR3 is CASSTGGQPQHF. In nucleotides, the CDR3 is TGTGCCAGCAGTACGGGGGGCCAGCCCCAGCATTTT.

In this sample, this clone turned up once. The CDR3 nucleotides are TGTGCCAGCAGCTCGGACACCTCCTACGAGCAGTACTTC. It specifies CASSSDTSYEQYF. V is TRBV5-6 and J is TRBJ2-7, with D perhaps matching TRBD1 (5 bases). Germline loops: CDR1 SGHDT, CDR2 YYEEEE. This CDR3 is built from 13 residues. Trimming shortened V by 3 bases and J by 0 bases, and 7 bases separated the two germline ends.

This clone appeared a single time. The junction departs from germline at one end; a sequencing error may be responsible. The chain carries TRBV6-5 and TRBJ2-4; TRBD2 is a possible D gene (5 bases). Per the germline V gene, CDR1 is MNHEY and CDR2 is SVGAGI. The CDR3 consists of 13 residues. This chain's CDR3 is CASRREAENIQYF. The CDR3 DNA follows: TGTGCCAGCAGGAGGGAAGCCGAAAACATTCAGTACTTC.

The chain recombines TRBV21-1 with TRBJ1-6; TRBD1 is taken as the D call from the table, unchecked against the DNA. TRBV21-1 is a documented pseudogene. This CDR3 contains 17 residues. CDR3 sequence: CASTNPGGGQGNSPLHF. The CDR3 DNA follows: TGTGCCAGCACAAACCCAGGGGGGGGACAGGGTAATTCACCCCTCCACTTT.

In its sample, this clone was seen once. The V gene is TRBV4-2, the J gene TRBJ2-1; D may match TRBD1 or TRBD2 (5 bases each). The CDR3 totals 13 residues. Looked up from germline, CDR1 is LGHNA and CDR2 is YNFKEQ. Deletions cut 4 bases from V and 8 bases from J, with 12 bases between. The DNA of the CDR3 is TGTGCCAGCAGCCGGGACCCTGGGGATGAGCAGTTCTTC. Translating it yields CASSRDPGDEQFF.

The CDR3 region is CAWSLGEGNQPQHF. The CDR3 bases are TGTGCCTGGAGTCTGGGGGAAGGCAATCAGCCCCAGCATTTT. The chain links TRBV30 to TRBJ1-5; maybe TRBD1 (5 bases). Germline loops: CDR1 GTSNPN, CDR2 SVGIG (reference sequence). CDR3 size: 14 residues. The ends were cut back, 2 bases at V and 2 bases at J, with 10 bases in the middle.

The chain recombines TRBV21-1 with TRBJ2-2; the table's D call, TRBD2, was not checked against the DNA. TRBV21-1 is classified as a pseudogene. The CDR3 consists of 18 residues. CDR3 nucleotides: TGTGCCAGCAGCAAAGGTGGTACGGGGAAGGAAGACACCGGGGAGCTGTTTTTT. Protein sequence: CASSKGGTGKEDTGELFF.

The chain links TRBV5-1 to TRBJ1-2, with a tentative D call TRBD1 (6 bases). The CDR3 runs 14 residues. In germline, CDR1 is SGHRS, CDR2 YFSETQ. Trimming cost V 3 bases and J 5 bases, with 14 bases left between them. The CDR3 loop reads CASSSNAGDYGYTF. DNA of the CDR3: TGCGCCAGCAGCTCCAATGCAGGGGATTATGGCTACACCTTC.

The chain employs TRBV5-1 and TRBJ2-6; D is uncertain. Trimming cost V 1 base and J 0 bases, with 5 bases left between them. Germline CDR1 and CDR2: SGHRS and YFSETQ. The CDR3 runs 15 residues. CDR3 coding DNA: TGCGCCAGCAGCTTGTTGGCCTCTGGGGCCAACGTCCTGACTTTC. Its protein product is CASSLLASGANVLTF.

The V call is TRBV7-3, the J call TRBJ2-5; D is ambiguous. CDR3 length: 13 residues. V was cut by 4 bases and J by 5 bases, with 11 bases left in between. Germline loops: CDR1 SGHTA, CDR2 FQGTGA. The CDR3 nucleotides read TGTGCCAGCAGCTATGCGGAGTCCGAGACCCAGTACTTC. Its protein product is CASSYAESETQYF.

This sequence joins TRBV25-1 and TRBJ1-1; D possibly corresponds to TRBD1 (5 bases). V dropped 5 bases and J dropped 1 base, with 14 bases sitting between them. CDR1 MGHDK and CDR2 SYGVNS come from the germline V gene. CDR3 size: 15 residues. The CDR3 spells CASSPRGSSNTEAFF. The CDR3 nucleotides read TGTGCCAGCAGTCCTCGGGGCAGTTCGAACACTGAAGCTTTCTTT.